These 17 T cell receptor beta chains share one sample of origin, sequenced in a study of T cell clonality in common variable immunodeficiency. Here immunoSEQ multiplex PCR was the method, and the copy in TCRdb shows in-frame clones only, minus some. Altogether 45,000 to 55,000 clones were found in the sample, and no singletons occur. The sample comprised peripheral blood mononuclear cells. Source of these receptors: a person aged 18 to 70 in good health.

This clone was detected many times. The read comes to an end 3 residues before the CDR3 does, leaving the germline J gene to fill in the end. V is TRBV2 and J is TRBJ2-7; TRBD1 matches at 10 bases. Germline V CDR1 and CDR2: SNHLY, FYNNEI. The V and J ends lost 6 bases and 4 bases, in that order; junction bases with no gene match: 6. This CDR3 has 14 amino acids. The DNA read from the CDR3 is TGTGCCAGCAGAAAGGGGGGACAGGGGTACGAG. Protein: CASRKGGQGYE. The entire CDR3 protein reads CASRKGGQGYEQYF.

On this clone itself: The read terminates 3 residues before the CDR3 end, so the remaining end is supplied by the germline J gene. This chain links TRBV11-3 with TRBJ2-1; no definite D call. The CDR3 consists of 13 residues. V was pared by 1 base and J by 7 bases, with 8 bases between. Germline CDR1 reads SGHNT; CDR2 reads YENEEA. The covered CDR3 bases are TGTGCCAGCAGCTTAGTTGCGGAAAATGAG. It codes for CASSLVAENE. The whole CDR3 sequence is CASSLVAENEQFF.

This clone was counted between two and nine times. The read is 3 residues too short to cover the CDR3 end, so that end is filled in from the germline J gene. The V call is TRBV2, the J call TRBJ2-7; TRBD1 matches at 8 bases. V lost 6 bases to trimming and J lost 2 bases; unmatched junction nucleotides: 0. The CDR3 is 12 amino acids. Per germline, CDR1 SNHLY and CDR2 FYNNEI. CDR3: CASRDRAYEQYF. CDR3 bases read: TGTGCCAGCAGGGACAGGGCCTACGAG.

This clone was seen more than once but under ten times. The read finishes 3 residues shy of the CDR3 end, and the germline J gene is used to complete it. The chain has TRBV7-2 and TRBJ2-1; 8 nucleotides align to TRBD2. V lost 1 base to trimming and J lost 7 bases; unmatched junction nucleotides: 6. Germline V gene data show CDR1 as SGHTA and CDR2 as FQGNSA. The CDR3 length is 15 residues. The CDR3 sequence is CASSLVGGRMNEQFF. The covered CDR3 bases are TGTGCCAGCAGCTTAGTAGGCGGGAGGATGAATGAG.

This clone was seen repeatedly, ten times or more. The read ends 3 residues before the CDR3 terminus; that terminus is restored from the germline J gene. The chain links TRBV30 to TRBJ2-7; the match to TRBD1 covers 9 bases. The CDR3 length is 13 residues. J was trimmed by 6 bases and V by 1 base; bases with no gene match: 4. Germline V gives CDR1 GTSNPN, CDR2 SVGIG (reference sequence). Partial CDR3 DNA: TGTGCCTGGAGTGGAACAGGGGGCCGCGAG. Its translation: CAWSGTGGRE. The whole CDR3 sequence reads CAWSGTGGREQYF. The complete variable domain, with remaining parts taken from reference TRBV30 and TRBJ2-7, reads SQTIHQWPATLVQPVGSPLSLECTVEGTSNPNLYWYRQAAGRGLQLLFYSVGIGQISSEVPQNLSASRPQDRQFILSSKKLLLSDSGFYLCAWSGTGGREQYFGPGTRLTVT.

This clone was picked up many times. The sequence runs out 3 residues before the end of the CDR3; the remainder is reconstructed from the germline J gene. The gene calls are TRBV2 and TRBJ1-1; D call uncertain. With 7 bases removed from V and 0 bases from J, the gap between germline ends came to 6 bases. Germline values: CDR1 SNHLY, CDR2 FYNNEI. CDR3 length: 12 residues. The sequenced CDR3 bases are TGTGCCAGCATCAGGATGAACACTGAA. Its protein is CASIRMNTE. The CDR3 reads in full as CASIRMNTEAFF.

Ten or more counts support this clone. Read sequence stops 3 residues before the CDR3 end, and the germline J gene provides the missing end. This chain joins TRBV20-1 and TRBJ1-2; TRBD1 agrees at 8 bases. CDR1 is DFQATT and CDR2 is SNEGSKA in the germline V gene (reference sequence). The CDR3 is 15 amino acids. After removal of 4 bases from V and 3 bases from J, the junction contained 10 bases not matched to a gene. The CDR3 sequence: CSAIGQGKKYYGYTF. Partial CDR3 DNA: TGCAGTGCTATAGGACAGGGAAAAAAGTACTATGGC.

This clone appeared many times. Incomplete CDR3 DNA: TGTGCCAGCAGCTTGGGTACTCAGAACACCGGGGAG. It codes for CASSLGTQNTGE. In full, the CDR3 reads CASSLGTQNTGELFF. The chain combines TRBV5-6 with TRBJ2-2, with D unclear. The read falls 3 residues short of the CDR3 end, and the missing part is taken from the germline J gene. V was trimmed by 0 bases and J by 1 base, leaving 7 bases between them. The CDR3 length is 15 residues. Germline CDR1 and CDR2: SGHDT and YYEEEE.

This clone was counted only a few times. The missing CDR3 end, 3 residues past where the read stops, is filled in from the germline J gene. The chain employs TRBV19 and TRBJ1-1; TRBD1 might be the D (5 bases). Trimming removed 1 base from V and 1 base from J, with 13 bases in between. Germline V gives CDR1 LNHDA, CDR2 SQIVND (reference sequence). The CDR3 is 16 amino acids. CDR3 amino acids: CASSIGGAGKNTEAFF. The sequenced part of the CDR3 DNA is TGTGCCAGTAGTATAGGAGGTGCAGGGAAGAACACTGAA. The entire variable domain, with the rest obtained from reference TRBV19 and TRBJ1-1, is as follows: DGGITQSPKYLFRKEGQNVTLSCEQNLNHDAMYWYRQDPGQGLRLIYYSQIVNDFQKGDIAEGYSVSREKKESFPLTVTSAQKNPTAFYLCASSIGGAGKNTEAFFGQGTRLTVV.

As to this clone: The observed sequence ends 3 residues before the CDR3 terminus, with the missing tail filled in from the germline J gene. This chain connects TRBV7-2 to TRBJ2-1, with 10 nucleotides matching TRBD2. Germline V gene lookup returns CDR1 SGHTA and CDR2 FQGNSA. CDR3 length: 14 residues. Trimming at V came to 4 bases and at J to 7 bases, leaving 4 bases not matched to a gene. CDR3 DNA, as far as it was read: TGTGCCAGCAGCTCCAGCGGGAGGGGTAATGAG. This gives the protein CASSSSGRGNE. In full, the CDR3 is CASSSSGRGNEQFF.

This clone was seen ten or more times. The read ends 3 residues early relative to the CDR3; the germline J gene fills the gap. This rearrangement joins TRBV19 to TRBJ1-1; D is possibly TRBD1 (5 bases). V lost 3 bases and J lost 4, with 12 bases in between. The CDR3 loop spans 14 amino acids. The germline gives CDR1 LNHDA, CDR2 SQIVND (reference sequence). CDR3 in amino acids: CASSISRAGTEAFF. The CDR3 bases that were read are TGTGCCAGTAGTATCTCCAGGGCTGGCACTGAA.

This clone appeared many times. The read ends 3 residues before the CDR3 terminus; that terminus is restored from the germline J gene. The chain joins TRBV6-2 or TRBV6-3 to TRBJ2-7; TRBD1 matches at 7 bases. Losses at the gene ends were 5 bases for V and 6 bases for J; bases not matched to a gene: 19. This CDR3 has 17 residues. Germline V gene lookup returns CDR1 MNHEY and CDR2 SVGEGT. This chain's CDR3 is CASSPRDRSLLAVEQYF. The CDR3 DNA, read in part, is TGTGCCAGCAGTCCCCGGGACAGATCCCTCTTGGCGGTCGAG.

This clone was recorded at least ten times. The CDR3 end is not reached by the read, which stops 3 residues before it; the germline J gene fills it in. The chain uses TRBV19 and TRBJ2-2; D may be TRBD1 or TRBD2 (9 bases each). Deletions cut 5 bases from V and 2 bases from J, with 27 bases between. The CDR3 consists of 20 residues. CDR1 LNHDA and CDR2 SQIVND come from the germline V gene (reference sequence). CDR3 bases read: TGTGCCAGTAGTGCCGGGACAGGGCTGGCTAGCGGGGATAACACCGGGGAG. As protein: CASSAGTGLASGDNTGE. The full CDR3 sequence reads CASSAGTGLASGDNTGELFF.

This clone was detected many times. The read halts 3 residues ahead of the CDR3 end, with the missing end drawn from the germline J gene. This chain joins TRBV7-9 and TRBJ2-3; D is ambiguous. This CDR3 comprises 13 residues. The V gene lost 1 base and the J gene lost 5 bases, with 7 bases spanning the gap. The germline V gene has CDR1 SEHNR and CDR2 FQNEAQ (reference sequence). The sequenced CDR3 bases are TGTGCCAGCAGCTTAGGACCGGGAGATACG. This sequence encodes CASSLGPGDT. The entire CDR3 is CASSLGPGDTQYF. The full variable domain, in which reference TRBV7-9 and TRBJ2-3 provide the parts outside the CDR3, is DTGVSQNPRHKITKRGQNVTFRCDPISEHNRLYWYRQTLGQGPEFLTYFQNEAQLEKSRLLSDRFSAERPKGSFSTLEIQRTEQGDSAMYLCASSLGPGDTQYFGPGTRLTVL.

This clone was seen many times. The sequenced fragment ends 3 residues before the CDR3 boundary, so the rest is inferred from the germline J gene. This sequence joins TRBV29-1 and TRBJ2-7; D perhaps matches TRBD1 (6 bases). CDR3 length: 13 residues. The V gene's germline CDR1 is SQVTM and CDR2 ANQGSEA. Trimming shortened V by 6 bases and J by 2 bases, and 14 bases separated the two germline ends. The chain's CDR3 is CSVYSGQPYEQYF. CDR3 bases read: TGCAGCGTGTATTCTGGACAGCCCTACGAG.

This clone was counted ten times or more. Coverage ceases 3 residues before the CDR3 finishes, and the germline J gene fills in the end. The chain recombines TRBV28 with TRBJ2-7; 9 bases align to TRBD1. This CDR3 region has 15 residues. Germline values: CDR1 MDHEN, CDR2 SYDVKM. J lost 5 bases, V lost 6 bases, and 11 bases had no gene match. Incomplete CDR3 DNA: TGTGCCAGCAGAAGCGCCGGGACAGGGTACCACGAG. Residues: CASRSAGTGYHE. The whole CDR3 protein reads CASRSAGTGYHEQYF.

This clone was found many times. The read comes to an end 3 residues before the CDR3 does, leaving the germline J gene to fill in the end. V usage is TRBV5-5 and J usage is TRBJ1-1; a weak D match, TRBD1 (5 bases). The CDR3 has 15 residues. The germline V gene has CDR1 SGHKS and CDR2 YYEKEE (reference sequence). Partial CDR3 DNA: TGTGCCAGCAGCTTAGGTGCGTGGCAGGGAGGTGGA. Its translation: CASSLGAWQGGG. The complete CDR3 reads CASSLGAWQGGGAFF.